Each of the 18 T cell receptor beta chains below was sequenced from the same sample in a study of cytomegalovirus exposure and HLA in healthy donors. Clones were read by immunoSEQ multiplex PCR, and TCRdb kept only the in-frame ones, dropping some. The table records roughly 260,000 clones, 87% of them present only once. The sample comprised PBMCs. These receptors came from a man aged 18 to 35 in good health and CMV-seronegative.

The V call is TRBV7-8, the J call TRBJ2-7, with 7 bases matching TRBD1. The CDR3 contains 14 residues. Germline trimming cut 1 base from V and 2 bases from J; bases unmatched to any gene: 2. Per the germline V gene, CDR1 is SGHVS and CDR2 is FQNEAQ. In DNA form, the CDR3 reads TGTGCCAGCAGCTTAGGGGGACAGCCCTACGAGCAGTACTTC. The encoded protein is CASSLGGQPYEQYF.

V gene TRBV25-1 combines with J gene TRBJ2-5, with a weak D call TRBD1 (6 bases). Germline values: CDR1 MGHDK, CDR2 SYGVNS. Between the trimmed V and J ends, which lost 3 bases and 5 bases, there was a span of 10 bases. The CDR3 totals 13 residues. CDR3 bases: TGTGCCAGCAGTGATGGGGGCGGGGAGACCCAGTACTTC. As protein: CASSDGGGETQYF.

The chain combines TRBV25-1 with TRBJ1-6, with D possibly matching TRBD1 (6 bases). The germline V gene has CDR1 MGHDK and CDR2 SYGVNS. The CDR3 covers 11 residues. V lost 6 bases and J 14 bases, leaving 11 bases between the germline ends. CDR3 protein: CASREDSSLHF. Written as DNA, the CDR3 is TGTGCCAGCAGGGAGGACAGTTCCCTCCACTTT.

The genes are TRBV7-2 and TRBJ2-7; no firm D call. V lost 1 base, J lost 6 bases, and 7 bases lay in between. CDR1 is SGHTA, CDR2 FQGNSA, per germline. This CDR3 has 12 amino acids. The DNA for the CDR3 is TGTGCCAGCAGCTTAGTGAGGAGCGAGCAGTACTTC. Encoded protein: CASSLVRSEQYF.

The V call is TRBV5-6, the J call TRBJ2-1, with TRBD2 as a possible D gene (6 bases). CDR1 is SGHDT and CDR2 is YYEEEE in the germline V gene. V was shortened by 1 base and J by 4 bases, with 12 bases between the two germline ends. The CDR3 has 15 residues. The CDR3 coding sequence is TGTGCCAGCAGCTTGTTAGAGCGGGCATACAATGAGCAGTTCTTC. Protein sequence: CASSLLERAYNEQFF.

The chain recombines TRBV28 with TRBJ1-4; unclear D gene. Germline CDR1 reads MDHEN; CDR2 reads SYDVKM. Trimming left V 6 bases short and J 7 bases short, with 15 bases between. This CDR3 region has 14 residues. The CDR3 nucleotides read TGTGCCAGCAGGCAGGCAGGTCTGGGTGAAAAACTGTTTTTT. Amino acids: CASRQAGLGEKLFF.

The chain combines TRBV4-1 with TRBJ1-2; no clear D. Germline lookup yields CDR1 MGHRA and CDR2 YSYEKL. Deletions cut 3 bases from V and 0 bases from J, with 14 bases between. The length of the CDR3 is 16 residues. The CDR3 spells CASSQGPGYTNYGYTF. The CDR3 DNA is TGCGCCAGCAGCCAGGGTCCAGGCTACACTAACTATGGCTACACCTTC.

V and J are TRBV4-1 and TRBJ1-2; D gene ambiguous. This CDR3 contains 14 residues. V lost 2 bases to trimming and J lost 3 bases, with 10 bases between them. Germline V gene lookup returns CDR1 MGHRA and CDR2 YSYEKL. The CDR3, as DNA: TGCGCCAGCAGCCAACCCGGGAACGACTATGGCTACACCTTC. It yields the protein CASSQPGNDYGYTF.

This chain connects TRBV6-6 to TRBJ1-1; D unclear. V lost 5 bases, J lost 8 bases, and 21 bases lay in between. Germline assignment: CDR1 MNHNY and CDR2 SVGAGI (reference sequence). This CDR3 is built from 15 residues. CDR3 in DNA: TGTGCCAGCAGTCCCGACTCCGTAAAAGGGAGCGAAGCTTTCTTT. Its protein is CASSPDSVKGSEAFF.

V is TRBV5-6 and J is TRBJ1-2, with D possibly being TRBD1 (5 bases). Between the trimmed V and J ends, which lost 0 bases and 6 bases, there was a span of 12 bases. There are 14 residues in the CDR3. The germline CDR1 and CDR2 sequences are SGHDT and YYEEEE. The CDR3 nucleotides read TGTGCCAGCAGCTTGGGTTGGGGCCGGGATGGCTACACCTTC. Translating it yields CASSLGWGRDGYTF.

The chain carries TRBV27 and TRBJ2-7, with D maybe TRBD2 (6 bases). There are 11 residues in the CDR3. The germline V and J ends were trimmed by 7 bases and 6 bases, with 10 bases remaining between them. CDR1 and CDR2 (germline): MNHEY, SMNVEV (reference sequence). The CDR3 loop reads CASNSGGEQYF. For the CDR3, the DNA is TGTGCCAGCAATTCCGGGGGCGAGCAGTACTTC.

The rearrangement links TRBV7-9 to TRBJ2-7; tentative D call: TRBD1 (7 bases). This CDR3 comprises 15 residues. Looked up from germline, CDR1 is SEHNR and CDR2 is FQNEAQ (reference sequence). Trimming removed 5 bases from V and 2 bases from J, with 16 bases in between. The CDR3 bases are TGTGCCAGCAGCCTAGGGGGCGGGGCGACCTACGAGCAGTACTTC. Its protein is CASSLGGGATYEQYF. The entire variable domain, with the rest obtained from reference TRBV7-9 and TRBJ2-7, is as follows: DTGVSQNPRHKITKRGQNVTFRCDPISEHNRLYWYRQTLGQGPEFLTYFQNEAQLEKSRLLSDRFSAERPKGSFSTLEIQRTEQGDSAMYLCASSLGGGATYEQYFGPGTRLTVT.

Here the CDR3 DNA reads TGCGCCAGCAGCTTTGGGACAGGGCGCTCCTACGAGCAGTACTTC. This encodes CASSFGTGRSYEQYF. The chain links TRBV5-1 to TRBJ2-7; TRBD1 matches at 9 bases. Germline V gene sequence: CDR1 SGHRS, CDR2 YFSETQ. The trim removed 2 bases at V and 0 bases at J, leaving 3 bases unmatched. The CDR3 loop spans 15 amino acids.

This chain joins TRBV7-6 and TRBJ1-5; D is possibly TRBD1 (5 bases). Germline assignment: CDR1 SGHVS and CDR2 FNYEAQ. The CDR3 loop spans 15 amino acids. Trimming pared 2 bases from V and 5 bases from J, leaving 13 bases between. CDR3 nucleotides: TGTGCCAGCAGCTTAAGTTCCAGGGTTGATCAGCCCCAGCATTTT. Protein: CASSLSSRVDQPQHF.

This clone was seen only once. The V and J genes are TRBV7-3 and TRBJ2-1, with 11 bases aligning to TRBD2. Germline-derived CDR1 and CDR2 are SGHTA and FQGTGA. V dropped 5 bases and J dropped 4; count of bases not matched to a gene: 4. CDR3 size: 15 residues. The CDR3 sequence is CASSLLAGEYNEQFF. Written as DNA, the CDR3 is TGTGCCAGCAGCCTACTAGCGGGAGAGTACAATGAGCAGTTCTTC.

The chain couples TRBV6-1 to TRBJ1-2, with D unclear. Germline values: CDR1 MNHNS, CDR2 SASEGT. The V end was cut by 8 bases, the J end by 2 bases, with 3 bases between. The CDR3 has 10 residues. The CDR3 loop reads CASSNYGYTF. The CDR3 region has the DNA TGTGCCAGCTCAAACTATGGCTACACCTTC.

The chain joins TRBV28 to TRBJ2-7, with 7 bases that match TRBD2. Germline values: CDR1 MDHEN, CDR2 SYDVKM. V gave up 3 bases and J gave up 2 bases; unmatched junction bases: 10. The CDR3 consists of 16 residues. The DNA for the CDR3 is TGTGCCAGCAGTTTGCGGGGGACGGGAGCTACCTACGAGCAGTACTTC. It yields the protein CASSLRGTGATYEQYF.

The chain links TRBV27 to TRBJ1-1; 10 bases match TRBD1. The ends lost 7 bases at V and 1 base at J; junction bases unmatched: 6. Per the germline V gene, CDR1 is MNHEY and CDR2 is SMNVEV (reference sequence). The CDR3 totals 15 residues. CDR3: CASNGQGVPNTEAFF. In nucleotides, the CDR3 is TGTGCCAGCAACGGACAGGGGGTCCCGAACACTGAAGCTTTCTTT.